These 8 T cell receptor beta chains were all obtained from the same sample, sequenced in a study of PD-1 blockade in mismatch repair-deficient tumors. Generated by immunoSEQ multiplex PCR, the TCRdb table keeps only in-frame clones and is missing some. The table shows about 49,000 clones, with 70% to 85% occurring only once. The sample was PBMCs, taken before pembrolizumab treatment. These receptors were obtained from an adult with mismatch repair-deficient cancer.

This CDR3 reads CASSLDPNAFYEQYF. CDR3 DNA: TGTGCCAGCAGCTTAGATCCTAACGCCTTCTACGAGCAGTACTTC. The V call is TRBV7-2, the J call TRBJ2-7; D uncertain. Germline CDR1 SGHTA, CDR2 FQGNSA. The CDR3 is 15 residues long. V shed 1 base and J shed 3 bases, with 13 bases lying between them.

V gene TRBV7-2 combines with J gene TRBJ1-2; D may be TRBD1 (6 bases). There are 12 residues in the CDR3. Germline assignment: CDR1 SGHTA and CDR2 FQGNSA. The germline V and J ends were trimmed by 6 bases and 4 bases, with 9 bases remaining between them. The CDR3 reads CASRPTGYGYTF. CDR3 coding DNA: TGTGCCAGCAGGCCGACAGGCTATGGCTACACCTTC.

This clone was counted only a few times. V usage is TRBV19 and J usage is TRBJ2-7; 12 bases agree with TRBD2. The germline CDR1 and CDR2 sequences are LNHDA and SQIVND (reference sequence). The CDR3 has 15 amino acids. Trimming removed 7 bases from V and 0 bases from J; junction bases left unmatched: 4. This chain's CDR3 is CASTPTSGSSYEQYF. DNA of the CDR3: TGTGCCAGTACCCCGACTAGCGGGAGCTCCTACGAGCAGTACTTC.

This chain connects TRBV7-6 to TRBJ1-5, with 7 bases matching TRBD1. J was trimmed by 1 base and V by 3 bases; bases with no gene match: 3. Per germline, CDR1 SGHVS and CDR2 FNYEAQ. CDR3 length: 15 amino acids. The CDR3, as DNA: TGTGCCAGCAGCTTGGGGACAGCAAGCAATCAGCCCCAGCATTTT. It is translated as CASSLGTASNQPQHF.

This clone was recorded a few times. V usage is TRBV9 and J usage is TRBJ2-3, with D uncertain. CDR1 is SGDLS and CDR2 is YYNGEE in the germline V gene. V was cut by 0 bases and J by 0 bases, with 5 bases left in between. The CDR3 covers 14 residues. The CDR3 coding sequence is TGTGCCAGCAGCGTAGGGCCTAGCACAGATACGCAGTATTTT. Its protein is CASSVGPSTDTQYF.

The J gene is TRBJ2-7, the V gene TRBV29-1; 9 nucleotides align to TRBD1. Per the germline V gene, CDR1 is SQVTM and CDR2 is ANQGSEA. The CDR3 sequence is 14 residues long. V gave up 3 bases and J gave up 2 bases; unmatched junction bases: 5. The CDR3 coding sequence is TGCAGCGTTGACCCGGGACAGGGAGCCTACGAGCAGTACTTC. It specifies CSVDPGQGAYEQYF.

V and J are TRBV5-5 and TRBJ1-1, with 7 bases lining up with TRBD1. The germline gives CDR1 SGHKS, CDR2 YYEKEE (reference sequence). V lost 4 bases, J lost 0 bases, and 6 bases stayed unmatched. The CDR3 runs to 15 residues. CDR3 nucleotide sequence: TGTGCCAGCAGCAGGGAGACAGGGATGAACACTGAAGCTTTCTTT. It encodes CASSRETGMNTEAFF. Full variable domain (rest looked up from reference TRBV5-5 and TRBJ1-1): DAGVTQSPTHLIKTRGQQVTLRCSPISGHKSVSWYQQVLGQGPQFIFQYYEKEERGRGNFPDRFSARQFPNYSSELNVNALLLGDSALYLCASSRETGMNTEAFFGQGTRLTVV.

This rearrangement joins TRBV6-5 to TRBJ1-2; possibly TRBD1 for D (6 bases). Trimming stripped 11 bases from V and 0 bases from J, with 13 bases between. The CDR3 length is 13 residues. CDR1 and CDR2 (germline): MNHEY, SVGAGI. CDR3 in DNA: TGTGCCTCCTCCGGGGGGCCTAACTATGGCTACACCTTC. As protein: CASSGGPNYGYTF.